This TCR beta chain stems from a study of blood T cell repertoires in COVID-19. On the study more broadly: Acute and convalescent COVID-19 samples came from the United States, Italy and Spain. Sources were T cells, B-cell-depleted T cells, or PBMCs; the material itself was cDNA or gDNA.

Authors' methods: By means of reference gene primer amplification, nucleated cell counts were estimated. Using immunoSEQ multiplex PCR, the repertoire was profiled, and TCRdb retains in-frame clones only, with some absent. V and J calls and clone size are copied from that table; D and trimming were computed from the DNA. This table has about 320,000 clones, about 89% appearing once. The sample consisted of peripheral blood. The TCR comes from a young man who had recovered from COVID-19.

For the CDR3, the DNA is TGTGCCAGCGCAGGGAACACCGGGGAGCTGTTTTTT. Encoded protein: CASAGNTGELFF. The rearrangement links TRBV6-5 to TRBJ2-2; no clear D gene. There are 12 residues in the CDR3. The germline V gene has CDR1 MNHEY and CDR2 SVGAGI. V gave up 8 bases and J gave up 1 base, with 5 bases separating them.